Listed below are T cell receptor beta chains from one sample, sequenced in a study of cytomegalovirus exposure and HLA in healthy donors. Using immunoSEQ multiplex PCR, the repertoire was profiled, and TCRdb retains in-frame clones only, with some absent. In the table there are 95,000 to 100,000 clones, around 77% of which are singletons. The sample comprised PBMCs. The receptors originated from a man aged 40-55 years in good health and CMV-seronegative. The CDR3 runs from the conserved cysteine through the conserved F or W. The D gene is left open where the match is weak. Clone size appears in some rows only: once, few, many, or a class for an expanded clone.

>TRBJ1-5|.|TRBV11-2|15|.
TGTGCCAGCAGCATAGGGGCGGGGACCCATCAGCCCCAGCATTTT
CASSIGAGTHQPQHF
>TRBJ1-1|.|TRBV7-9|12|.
TGTGCCAGCAGCGCAGTGAACACTGAAGCTTTCTTT
CASSAVNTEAFF
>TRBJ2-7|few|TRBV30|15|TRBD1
TGTGCCTGGGTGCCCTCGGGACAGGGGGCCTACGAGCAGTACTTC
CAWVPSGQGAYEQYF
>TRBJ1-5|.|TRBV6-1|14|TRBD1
TGTGCCAGCAAGTGGCAGGGGGGCAATCAGCCCCAGCATTTT
CASKWQGGNQPQHF
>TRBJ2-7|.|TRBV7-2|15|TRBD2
TGTGCCAGCAGCTTAGGAGCGGGGTCCTCCTACGAGCAGTACTTC
CASSLGAGSSYEQYF
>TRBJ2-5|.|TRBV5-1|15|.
TGCGCCAGCAGCTTGGCACCCGGGATAGGGGAGACCCAGTACTTC
CASSLAPGIGETQYF
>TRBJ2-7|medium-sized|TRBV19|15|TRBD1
TGTGCCAGCACCCCGGGACAGGGGAGCACCTACGAGCAGTACTTC
CASTPGQGSTYEQYF
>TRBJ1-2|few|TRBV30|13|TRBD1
TGTGCCTGGAGTGCCCAGGGGGCGTTCGGCTACACCTTC
CAWSAQGAFGYTF
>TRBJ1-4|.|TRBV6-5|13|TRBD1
TGTGCCAGCTCTGACAGGGTCGGCGAAAAACTGTTTTTT
CASSDRVGEKLFF
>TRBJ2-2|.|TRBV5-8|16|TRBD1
TGTGCCAGCAGCAACTTACTACAGGGGGACACCGGGGAGCTGTTTTTT
CASSNLLQGDTGELFF
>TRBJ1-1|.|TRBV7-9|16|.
TGTGCCAGCAGCTTAGACAGGGTTGTGGGTGACACTGAAGCTTTCTTT
CASSLDRVVGDTEAFF
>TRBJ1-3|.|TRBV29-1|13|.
TGCAGCGTTGAAGATCTTAGAGGAAACACCATATATTTT
CSVEDLRGNTIYF
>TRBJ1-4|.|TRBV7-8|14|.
TGTGCCAGCAGCTTAATGTCGGCTAATGAAAAACTGTTTTTT
CASSLMSANEKLFF
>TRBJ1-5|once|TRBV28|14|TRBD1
TGTGCCACCGACAGGGCGGGAAGCAATCAGCCCCAGCATTTT
CATDRAGSNQPQHF
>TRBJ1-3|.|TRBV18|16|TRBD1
TGTGCCAGCTCACCCGGACAGGTTTTAAAAGGAAACACCATATATTTT
CASSPGQVLKGNTIYF
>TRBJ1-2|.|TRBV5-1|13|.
TGCGCCAGCAGCCACGGGACAAGCTATGGCTACACCTTC
CASSHGTSYGYTF
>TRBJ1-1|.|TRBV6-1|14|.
TGTGCCAGCAGTAAGGACTTTTATGGCACTGAAGCTTTCTTT
CASSKDFYGTEAFF
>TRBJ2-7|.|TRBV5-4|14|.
TGTGCCAGCAGCTCCGGACTAGGGGGCTACGAGCAGTACTTC
CASSSGLGGYEQYF
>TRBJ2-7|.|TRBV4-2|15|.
TGTGCCAGCAGCACGACCCCCGATTCGGGGGGCTGGCAGTACTTC
CASSTTPDSGGWQYF
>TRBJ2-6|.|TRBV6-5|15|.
TGTGCCAGCAGTTACTCGACTCGGGGGGCCAACGTCCTGACTTTC
CASSYSTRGANVLTF
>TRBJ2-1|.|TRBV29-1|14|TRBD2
TGCAGCGGCCCCGTGGCGGGAGTCGACAATGAGCAGTTCTTC
CSGPVAGVDNEQFF
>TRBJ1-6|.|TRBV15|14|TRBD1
TGTGCCACCAGCAGGGACAGGGGTGGTTCACCCCTCCACTTT
CATSRDRGGSPLHF
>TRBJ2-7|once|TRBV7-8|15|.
TGTGCCAGCAGTTCGCGGGACTCTCCGCAGGAGGAGCAGTACTTC
CASSSRDSPQEEQYF
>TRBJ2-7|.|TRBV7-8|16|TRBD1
TGCGCCAGCAGCCCTGCACACCGGGACAGGGGCTACGAGCAGTACTTC
CASSPAHRDRGYEQYF
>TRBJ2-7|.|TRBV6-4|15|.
TGTGCCAGCACCCTAGGGAGGTCCTATCTCTACGAGCAGTACTTC
CASTLGRSYLYEQYF